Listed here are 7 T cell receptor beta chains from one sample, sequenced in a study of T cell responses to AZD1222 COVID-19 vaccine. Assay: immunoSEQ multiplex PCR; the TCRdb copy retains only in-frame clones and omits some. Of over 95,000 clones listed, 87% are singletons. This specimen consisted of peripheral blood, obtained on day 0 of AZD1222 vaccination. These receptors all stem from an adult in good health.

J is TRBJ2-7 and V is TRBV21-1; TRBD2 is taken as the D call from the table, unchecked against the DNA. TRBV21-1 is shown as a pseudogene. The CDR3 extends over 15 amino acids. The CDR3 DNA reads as TGTGCCAGCAGCAAAGGGGGGGGTAGTGCCTACGAGCAGTACGTC. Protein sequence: CASSKGGGSAYEQYV.

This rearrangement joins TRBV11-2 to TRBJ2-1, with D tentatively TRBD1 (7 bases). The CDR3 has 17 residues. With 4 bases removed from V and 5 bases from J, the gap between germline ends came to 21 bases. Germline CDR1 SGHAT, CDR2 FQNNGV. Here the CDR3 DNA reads TGTGCCAGCAGCTCGACCCAGGGGGGCCCCGGAAACAATGAGCAGTTCTTC. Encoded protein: CASSSTQGGPGNNEQFF.

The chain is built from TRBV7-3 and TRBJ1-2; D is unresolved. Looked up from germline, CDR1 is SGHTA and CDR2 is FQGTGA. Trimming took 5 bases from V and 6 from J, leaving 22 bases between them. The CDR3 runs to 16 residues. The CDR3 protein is CASSPRAGIEVDGYTF. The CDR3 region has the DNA TGTGCCAGCAGCCCCCGAGCCGGCATCGAGGTGGATGGCTACACCTTC.

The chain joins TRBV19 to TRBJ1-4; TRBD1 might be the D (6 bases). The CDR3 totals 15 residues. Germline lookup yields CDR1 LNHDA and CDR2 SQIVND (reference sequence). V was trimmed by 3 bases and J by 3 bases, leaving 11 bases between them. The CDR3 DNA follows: TGTGCCAGTAGTATCAGGGGTTCGGCTAATGAAAAACTGTTTTTT. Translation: CASSIRGSANEKLFF.

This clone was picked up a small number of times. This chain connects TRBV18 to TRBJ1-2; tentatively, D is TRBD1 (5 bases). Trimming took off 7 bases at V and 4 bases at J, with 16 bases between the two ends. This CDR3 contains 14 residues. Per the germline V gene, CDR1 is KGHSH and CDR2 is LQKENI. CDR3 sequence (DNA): TGTGCCAGCTGGGGGGGAGACTCAAGCTATGGCTACACCTTC. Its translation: CASWGGDSSYGYTF.

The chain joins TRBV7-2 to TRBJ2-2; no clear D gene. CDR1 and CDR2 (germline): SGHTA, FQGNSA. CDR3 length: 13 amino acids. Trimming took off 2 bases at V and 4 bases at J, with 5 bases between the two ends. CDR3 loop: CASSLKSTGELFF. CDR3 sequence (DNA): TGTGCCAGCAGCTTAAAGAGCACCGGGGAGCTGTTTTTT.

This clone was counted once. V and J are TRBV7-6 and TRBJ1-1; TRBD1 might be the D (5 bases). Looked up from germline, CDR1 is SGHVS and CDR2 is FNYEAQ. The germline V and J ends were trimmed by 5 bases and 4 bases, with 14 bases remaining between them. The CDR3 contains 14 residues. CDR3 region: CASSPPGLTTEAFF. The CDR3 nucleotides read TGTGCCAGCAGCCCTCCGGGACTCACCACTGAAGCTTTCTTT.